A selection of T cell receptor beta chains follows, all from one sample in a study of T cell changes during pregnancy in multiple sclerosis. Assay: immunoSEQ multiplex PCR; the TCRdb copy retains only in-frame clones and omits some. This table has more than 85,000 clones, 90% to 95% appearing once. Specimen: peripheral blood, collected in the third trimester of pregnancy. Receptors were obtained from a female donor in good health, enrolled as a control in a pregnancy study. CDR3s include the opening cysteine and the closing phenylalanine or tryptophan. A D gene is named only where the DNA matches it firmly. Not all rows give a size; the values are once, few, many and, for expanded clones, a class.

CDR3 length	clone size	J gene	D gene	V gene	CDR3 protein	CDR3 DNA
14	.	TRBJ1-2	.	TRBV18	CASSPPLGGYGYTF	TGTGCCAGCTCACCACCTCTCGGGGGCTATGGCTACACCTTC
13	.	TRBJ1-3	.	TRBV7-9	CASSLEGANTIYF	TGTGCCAGCAGCTTAGAAGGGGCAAACACCATATATTTT
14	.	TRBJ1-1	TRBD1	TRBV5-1	CASSLTAGGTEAFF	TGCGCCAGCAGCTTGACGGCAGGGGGCACTGAAGCTTTCTTT
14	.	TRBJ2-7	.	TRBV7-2	CASSLAVGDYEQYF	TGTGCCAGCAGCTTAGCAGTCGGTGATTACGAGCAGTACTTC
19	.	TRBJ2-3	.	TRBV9	CASSVAPQGNALGEDTQYF	TGTGCCAGCAGCGTAGCCCCTCAAGGGAACGCCTTGGGAGAAGATACGCAGTATTTT
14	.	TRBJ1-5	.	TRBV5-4	CASSLEGSNQPQHF	TGTGCCAGCAGCTTGGAGGGGAGCAATCAGCCCCAGCATTTT
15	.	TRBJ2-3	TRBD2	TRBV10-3	CAISAAGGLSDTQYF	TGTGCCATCAGCGCAGCGGGAGGGCTCTCAGATACGCAGTATTTT
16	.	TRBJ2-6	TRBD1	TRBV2	CASSRGQGSGANVLTF	TGTGCCAGCAGCCGAGGACAGGGCTCTGGGGCCAACGTCCTGACTTTC
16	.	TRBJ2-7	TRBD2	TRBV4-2	CASSHSSGRGSYEQYF	TGTGCCAGCAGCCACTCGAGCGGGAGAGGCTCCTACGAGCAGTACTTC
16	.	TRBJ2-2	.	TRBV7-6	CASSRWGRESTGELFF	TGTGCCAGCAGCCGTTGGGGGCGGGAGAGCACCGGGGAGCTGTTTTTT
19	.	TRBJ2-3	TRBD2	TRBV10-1	CASSDTAGVRIKGTDTQYF	TGCGCCAGCAGTGATACAGCGGGAGTAAGGATAAAGGGCACAGATACGCAGTATTTT
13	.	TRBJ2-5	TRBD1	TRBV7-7	CASSSTGEETQYF	TGTGCTAGCAGCTCTACAGGGGAAGAGACCCAGTACTTC
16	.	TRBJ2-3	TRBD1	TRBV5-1	CASSLEGAHSTDTQYF	TGCGCCAGCAGCTTGGAGGGGGCTCATTCAACAGATACGCAGTATTTT
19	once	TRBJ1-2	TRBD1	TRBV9	CASSVRPPGQGSLRYGYTF	TGTGCCAGCAGCGTGAGACCACCGGGACAGGGGTCCCTTCGCTATGGCTACACCTTC
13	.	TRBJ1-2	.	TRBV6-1	CASSVTSGSGYTF	TGTGCCAGCAGTGTCACATCGGGGAGTGGCTACACCTTC
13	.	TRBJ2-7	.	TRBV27	CASSDRTGFEQHF	TGTGCCAGCAGTGATCGAACAGGGTTCGAGCAGCACTTC
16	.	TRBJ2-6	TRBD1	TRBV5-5	CASSRDRVFGANVLTF	TGTGCCAGCAGCCGGGACAGGGTTTTTGGGGCCAACGTCCTGACTTTC
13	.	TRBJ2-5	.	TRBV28	CASSAPNKETQYF	TGTGCCAGCAGTGCACCAAACAAAGAGACCCAGTACTTC
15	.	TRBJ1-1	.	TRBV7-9	CASSPGISGVTEAFF	TGTGCCAGCAGCCCCGGTATTTCCGGGGTCACTGAAGCTTTCTTT
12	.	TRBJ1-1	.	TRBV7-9	CASSSEGAEAFF	TGTGCCAGCAGCTCCGAAGGGGCTGAAGCTTTCTTT
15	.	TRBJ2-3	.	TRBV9	CASSQAPGGADTQYF	TGTGCCAGCAGCCAGGCCCCCGGGGGAGCAGATACGCAGTATTTT
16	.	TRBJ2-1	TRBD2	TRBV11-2	CASSSGLAGNYNEQFF	TGTGCCAGCAGCTCGGGACTAGCGGGAAACTACAATGAGCAGTTCTTC
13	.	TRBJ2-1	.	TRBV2	CASSVSGVGEQFF	TGTGCCAGCAGTGTCTCGGGTGTTGGTGAGCAGTTCTTC
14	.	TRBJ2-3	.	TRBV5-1	CASSLVPSGETQYF	TGCGCCAGCAGCTTGGTTCCCTCGGGGGAAACGCAGTATTTT
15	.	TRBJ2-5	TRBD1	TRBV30	CAWSSTGALLETQYF	TGTGCCTGGAGTAGTACAGGGGCCCTTCTAGAGACCCAGTACTTC